The rows below give T cell receptor beta chains drawn from one sample of a study of blood T cells in healthy people across ages. Via MiXCR, TCRdb re-called the 5' RACE reads, giving one row per CDR3 protein. Here the sample spans 700,000 to 1,000,000 distinct CDR3 sequences, roughly 44% being singletons. The sample consisted of blood. The receptors shown here come from a man in his 60s in good health. CDR3s include the opening cysteine and the closing phenylalanine or tryptophan. A D gene is named only where the DNA matches it firmly. Clone size appears in some rows only: once, few, many, or a class for an expanded clone.

D gene	clone size	J gene	V gene	CDR3 DNA	CDR3 protein
TRBD2	few	TRBJ2-7	TRBV2	TGTGCCAGCCGCCGCGGGAGTCAGTCTTACGAGCAGTACTTC	CASRRGSQSYEQYF
-	-	TRBJ2-7	TRBV4-3	TGCGCCAGCAGCTCAGGGGTAACCCCCATCTACGAGCAGTACTTC	CASSSGVTPIYEQYF
-	-	TRBJ1-1	TRBV7-2	TGTGCCAGCAGCCTACCGACAGGTACCTTGAACACTGAAGCTTTCTTT	CASSLPTGTLNTEAFF
TRBD2	-	TRBJ2-5	TRBV9	TGTGCCAGCAGCGTGGGGACTAGCGAGACCCAGTACTTC	CASSVGTSETQYF
-	-	TRBJ2-7	TRBV4-1	TGCACCAGCAGCGAGGACAGAGCCTACGGGCAGTACTTC	CTSSEDRAYGQYF
TRBD1	once	TRBJ2-1	TRBV12-3/TRBV12-4	TGTGCCAGCAGTGGGACAGGGGGTGGCCCGCACAATGAGCAGTTCTTC	CASSGTGGGPHNEQFF
-	-	TRBJ2-7	TRBV7-9	TGTGCCAGCAGCTTAGATGGCCAGCTCGAGCAGTACTTC	CASSLDGQLEQYF
TRBD2	-	TRBJ2-3	TRBV5-8	TGTGCCAGCAGCGCTACTAGCGGGGTGCGCGGAAATACGCAGTATTTT	CASSATSGVRGNTQYF
-	few	TRBJ2-7	TRBV21-1	TGTGCCAGCAGCAATTTAGGGACAGGGGACTACGAGCAGTACTTC	CASSNLGTGDYEQYF
-	few	TRBJ1-6	TRBV19	TGTGCCAGTAGCCGACAGGAATCTAATTCACCCCTCCACTTT	CASSRQESNSPLHF
TRBD1	-	TRBJ2-2	TRBV7-9	TGTGCCAGCAGCCGCCTGACAGGGGACACCGGGGAGCTGTTTTTT	CASSRLTGDTGELFF
TRBD1	few	TRBJ2-7	TRBV7-2	TGTGCCAGCAGCTTTTCCGGGACAGGGGCCAACGAGCAGTACTTC	CASSFSGTGANEQYF
TRBD1	few	TRBJ2-7	TRBV11-1	TGTGCCAGCAGCAAAACCCCCGGACAGGGCGGGCAGTACTTC	CASSKTPGQGGQYF
TRBD2	-	TRBJ2-7	TRBV10-3	TGTGCCATCAGTGAGTCGGCGCGGGGGTCCTACAATGAGCAGTACTTC	CAISESARGSYNEQYF
TRBD2	-	TRBJ2-3	TRBV28	TGTGCCAGCAGTTTATCGATTGCCGGGCGGGGGGGGGAAGATACGCAGTATTTT	CASSLSIAGRGGEDTQYF
TRBD2	few	TRBJ2-5	TRBV28	TGTGCCAGCAGCTCCTGGACTAGCGGGGACGACCAAGAGACCCAGTACTTC	CASSSWTSGDDQETQYF
-	-	TRBJ2-7	TRBV4-3	TGCGCCAGCAGCCAAGATCACAACTCCTACGAGCAGTACTTC	CASSQDHNSYEQYF
TRBD1	few	TRBJ2-6	TRBV25-1	TGTGCCAGCAGTGAACAGAGGGGGCGTGGGGCCAACGTCCTGACTTTC	CASSEQRGRGANVLTF
-	-	TRBJ2-4	TRBV7-3	TGTGCCAGCAGCTTAATAGGAGGGGTGGGGTCTTACAATGAGCAGTACTTC	CASSLIGGVGSYNEQYF
TRBD2	-	TRBJ2-4	TRBV6-2/TRBV6-3	TGTGCCAGCAGTTGGGGACTAGCGGATCCGAAAAACATTCAGTACTTC	CASSWGLADPKNIQYF
TRBD1	many	TRBJ2-7	TRBV28	TGTGCCAGCAGTCCTTCCGGGACAGGGGTAAACGAGCAGTACTTC	CASSPSGTGVNEQYF
-	-	TRBJ1-4	TRBV5-1	TGCGCCAGCAGCTTGGTCCCCGGTGCTAATGAAAAACTGTTTTTT	CASSLVPGANEKLFF
-	-	TRBJ1-4	TRBV20-1	TGCAGTACTCCCCGTAATGAAAAACTGTTTTTT	CSTPRNEKLFF
TRBD1	-	TRBJ1-6	TRBV27	TGTGCCAGCAGAGGGGGCGGTTCCTATAATTCACCCCTCCACTTT	CASRGGGSYNSPLHF
-	-	TRBJ1-3	TRBV15	TGTGCCACCAGCAGAGTGCAACAGGCTACTAGCTCTGGAAACACCATATATTTT	CATSRVQQATSSGNTIYF
-	few	TRBJ2-3	TRBV14	TGTGCCAGCAGCCAGGAAATGGCAGATACGCAGTATTTT	CASSQEMADTQYF
-	-	TRBJ2-5	TRBV6-1	TGTGCCAGCAGCCCAGTAGGGCGTCTAAAGGAAGGAGAGACCCAGTACTTC	CASSPVGRLKEGETQYF
-	few	TRBJ1-6	TRBV7-2	TGTGCCAGCAGCTTAGTTGGGGGCTCGAGAAATAATTCACCCCTCCACTTT	CASSLVGGSRNNSPLHF
-	-	TRBJ2-1	TRBV2	TGTGCCAGCAGAGAAAGGGGTCTGCAGCACGATGAGCAGTTCTTC	CASRERGLQHDEQFF
TRBD2	few	TRBJ2-7	TRBV4-3	TGCGCCAGCAGCCAAGTGCGGGGGGCCCAATACGAGCAGTACTTC	CASSQVRGAQYEQYF
-	many	TRBJ2-7	TRBV7-2	TGTGCCAGCAGCCTGCTGGCCTCCCCCTACGAGCAGTACTTC	CASSLLASPYEQYF
-	many	TRBJ2-7	TRBV4-3	TGCGCCAGCAGCCAAGGCAGGGGAGCCTACGAGCAGTACTTC	CASSQGRGAYEQYF
TRBD1	many	TRBJ2-7	TRBV20-1	TGCAGCGCCGTACGGGACAGGGGGTACGAGCAGTACTTC	CSAVRDRGYEQYF
-	-	TRBJ2-7	TRBV20-1	TGCAGTGTCACCCCGACAGTGATCTCCTACGAGCAGTACTTC	CSVTPTVISYEQYF
-	few	TRBJ1-1	TRBV9	TGTGCCAGCAGCCCGAGGGTGGGGGCGAGTACTGAAGCTTTCTTT	CASSPRVGASTEAFF
-	-	TRBJ2-6	TRBV27	TGTGCCAGCAGTCCGGTCGCGAGCTCTGGGGCCAACGTCCTGACTTTC	CASSPVASSGANVLTF
-	many	TRBJ1-1	TRBV29-1	TGCAGCGTTGAAGATGGCAGTTACACTGAAGCTTTCTTT	CSVEDGSYTEAFF
TRBD2	-	TRBJ2-7	TRBV3-1	TGTGCCAGCAGCCAGTCAGCGGGGGGTCGATCCTACGAGCAGTACTTC	CASSQSAGGRSYEQYF
-	-	TRBJ2-7	TRBV6-5	TGTGCCAGCAGTTACCGCCGAGGACAAGGGTACGACGAGCAGTACTTC	CASSYRRGQGYDEQYF
-	-	TRBJ1-1	TRBV7-2	TGTGCCAGCAGCTTATTCCCCCCAGGGAGGAACACTGAAGCTTTCTTT	CASSLFPPGRNTEAFF
-	-	TRBJ1-2	TRBV6-5	TGTGCCAGCATTACCGGGGTGGGCTACACCTTC	CASITGVGYTF
-	-	TRBJ2-5	TRBV20-1	TGCAGTGCTTCAAAAGAGGAGACCCAGTACTTC	CSASKEETQYF
-	few	TRBJ2-5	TRBV7-9	TGTGCCAGCAGCTTAGGCACAGATCCCTTCGGGGAAAGCCAGTACTTC	CASSLGTDPFGESQYF
-	-	TRBJ2-7	TRBV7-2	TGTGCCAGCACCTTCGGCTACGAGCAGTACTTC	CASTFGYEQYF
TRBD1	-	TRBJ1-6	TRBV30	TGTGCCTGGAGAGCTACAGGGGATTCACCCCTCCACTTT	CAWRATGDSPLHF
-	-	TRBJ2-7	TRBV6-6	TGTGCCAGCAGTTACTCGCGCCGCCTGGCGCAGGGTGGCGAGCAGTACTTC	CASSYSRRLAQGGEQYF
TRBD2	-	TRBJ2-3	TRBV3-1	TGTGCCAGCAGCCAAGATCTTACTGCGGGGGGTTACTCTAGCACAGATACGCAGTATTTT	CASSQDLTAGGYSSTDTQYF
TRBD1	-	TRBJ2-1	TRBV10-3	TGTGCCATCAGTGAGTCGCAGGGGGCCCTCAATGAGCAGTTCTTC	CAISESQGALNEQFF
-	many	TRBJ1-2	TRBV6-5	TGTGCCAGCAGGACGGCGGAGGGCTACACCTTC	CASRTAEGYTF
-	few	TRBJ2-1	TRBV7-2	TGTGCCAGCAGCAATAGGCCCAGGTGGTACAATGAGCAGTTCTTC	CASSNRPRWYNEQFF
TRBD2	-	TRBJ2-2	TRBV2	TGTGCCAGCAGTGAAAGCGGGGGAAACACCGGGGAGCTGTTTTTT	CASSESGGNTGELFF
TRBD2	-	TRBJ2-5	TRBV24-1	TGTGCCACCAGTGACCTGAGCGGGGGGCAAGAGACCCAGTACTTC	CATSDLSGGQETQYF
-	-	TRBJ1-6	TRBV12-3/TRBV12-4	TGTGCCAGCAGGCCCCAAGGGAATTCACCCCTCCACTTT	CASRPQGNSPLHF
TRBD2	-	TRBJ2-7	TRBV6-1	TGTGCCAGCAGTGAAGCTAGCGGGAGCTCCTACAAGCAGTACTTC	CASSEASGSSYKQYF